The rows below give T cell receptor beta chains drawn from one sample of a study of T cell responses to AZD1222 COVID-19 vaccine. Profiling relied on immunoSEQ multiplex PCR, and the TCRdb table lists in-frame clones only, not all of them. This sample has 120,000 or so clones, with around 90% found just once. The material was peripheral blood, obtained on day 0 of AZD1222 vaccination. These receptors were taken from an adult in good health. The CDR3 runs from the conserved cysteine through the conserved F or W. Each record gives: V gene, CDR3 length, clone size, D gene, J gene, CDR3 protein, CDR3 DNA. The D gene is left open where the match is weak. A row's size may be missing; if present it is once, few, many or a size class.

TRBV29-1,18,.,.,TRBJ1-2,CSVDRATGAPQAGYGYTF,TGCAGCGTTGATCGAGCGACCGGGGCACCCCAAGCGGGCTATGGCTACACCTTC
TRBV7-6,12,.,.,TRBJ1-3,CASSSGQNSIYF,TGTGCCAGCAGCTCTGGGCAGAACTCCATATATTTT
TRBV7-9,14,.,.,TRBJ2-3,CASSPATPTDTQYF,TGTGCCAGCAGCCCAGCGACACCGACAGATACGCAGTATTTT
TRBV30,16,.,TRBD1,TRBJ1-5,CAWSYPGTGVNQPQHF,TGTGCCTGGAGTTACCCCGGGACAGGGGTGAATCAGCCCCAGCATTTT
TRBV7-6,16,.,.,TRBJ2-4,CASSLDPQGAKNIQYF,TGTGCCAGCAGCTTAGATCCCCAGGGGGCCAAAAACATTCAGTACTTC
TRBV24-1,16,.,TRBD1,TRBJ1-2,CATSDPTGTANYGYTF,TGTGCCACCAGTGACCCGACAGGGACCGCTAACTATGGCTACACCTTC
TRBV3-1/TRBV3-2,11,.,.,TRBJ2-5,CASSVQETQYF,TGTGCCAGCAGCGTACAAGAGACCCAGTACTTC
TRBV30,17,.,TRBD2,TRBJ2-5,CAWSVGLVAGGPETQYF,TGTGCCTGGAGTGTTGGGCTGGTAGCGGGAGGGCCCGAGACCCAGTACTTC
TRBV19,13,.,.,TRBJ1-2,CASTSGSPYGYTF,TGTGCCAGTACGAGCGGTTCACCCTATGGCTACACCTTC
TRBV28,15,.,.,TRBJ1-3,CASSRGGSSGNTIYF,TGTGCCAGCAGCCGAGGGGGGAGCTCTGGAAACACCATATATTTT
TRBV30,11,.,.,TRBJ1-1,CAWSVGGVAFF,TGTGCCTGGAGTGTGGGGGGGGTAGCTTTCTTT
TRBV7-9,19,.,TRBD1,TRBJ1-4,CASSLAKRGGEALNEKLFF,TGTGCCAGCAGCTTAGCAAAGAGAGGGGGCGAGGCCCTGAATGAAAAACTGTTTTTT
TRBV2,15,.,.,TRBJ1-5,CASSLDSRFNQPQHF,TGTGCCAGCAGTTTGGACAGCCGATTCAATCAGCCCCAGCATTTT
TRBV11-2,16,once,.,TRBJ2-5,CASSPKQNWYQETQYF,TGTGCCAGCAGCCCCAAACAGAACTGGTACCAAGAGACCCAGTACTTC
TRBV7-9,18,.,TRBD1,TRBJ1-1,CASSLRGEWDKLNTEAFF,TGTGCCAGCAGCCTCAGGGGGGAGTGGGACAAGCTGAACACTGAAGCTTTCTTT
TRBV4-1,13,.,.,TRBJ2-7,CASSHAWGYEQYF,TGCGCCAGCAGCCATGCATGGGGCTACGAGCAGTACTTC
TRBV10-1,14,once,.,TRBJ2-7,CASSMGQGTNEQYF,TGCGCCAGCAGTATGGGGCAGGGTACTAACGAGCAGTACTTC
TRBV12-3/TRBV12-4,13,.,.,TRBJ1-2,CASSPQMGYGYTF,TGTGCCAGCAGTCCCCAAATGGGCTATGGCTACACCTTC
TRBV12-5,15,.,.,TRBJ2-6,CASGLRVSGANVLTF,TGTGCTAGTGGTTTGAGGGTCTCTGGGGCCAACGTCCTGACTTTC
TRBV6-2/TRBV6-3,13,.,.,TRBJ1-1,CASSYKGGTEAFF,TGTGCCAGCAGTTATAAGGGGGGCACTGAAGCTTTCTTT
TRBV28,18,.,.,TRBJ2-6,CASSFNTGFFSGANVLTF,TGTGCCAGCAGTTTTAATACAGGGTTTTTTTCTGGGGCCAACGTCCTGACTTTC
TRBV5-6,15,.,.,TRBJ1-5,CASSFREAAPRPQHF,TGTGCCAGCAGCTTCCGGGAGGCAGCCCCTAGGCCCCAGCATTTT
TRBV18,13,.,TRBD1,TRBJ1-4,CASSQGAHEKLFF,TGTGCCAGCTCACAGGGGGCCCATGAAAAACTGTTTTTT
TRBV6-5,14,.,.,TRBJ2-7,CASSRTDNNPSKYF,TGTGCCAGCAGTCGGACAGACAACAATCCGAGCAAGTACTTC
TRBV7-9,15,.,TRBD1,TRBJ2-1,CASSNGQGTYNEQFF,TGTGCCAGCAGCAACGGACAGGGGACCTACAATGAGCAGTTCTTC
TRBV18,15,.,.,TRBJ1-5,CASSPPGTSNQPQHF,TGTGCCAGCTCACCACCGGGGACTAGCAATCAGCCCCAGCATTTT
TRBV28,14,.,.,TRBJ1-5,CASSPTGRNQPQHF,TGTGCCAGCAGTCCGACAGGTCGCAATCAGCCCCAGCATTTT
TRBV28,13,.,.,TRBJ2-7,CASSLPTGYEQYF,TGTGCCAGCAGTCTACCAACAGGGTACGAGCAGTACTTC
TRBV2,14,.,.,TRBJ1-5,CASTEQGPNQPQHF,TGTGCCAGCACCGAACAGGGCCCCAATCAGCCCCAGCATTTT
TRBV7-2,14,.,.,TRBJ1-2,CASSPPGSNYGYTF,TGTGCCAGCAGCCCACCAGGGTCAAACTATGGCTACACCTTC
TRBV6-5,13,.,TRBD1,TRBJ2-1,CASDRDFYNEQFF,TGTGCCAGCGACAGGGATTTCTACAATGAGCAGTTCTTC
TRBV7-8,16,.,TRBD1,TRBJ1-5,CASKPNPYRGGQPQHF,TGTGCCAGCAAACCGAATCCCTACAGGGGAGGGCAGCCCCAGCATTTT
TRBV12-5,16,.,.,TRBJ1-3,CASGLVLGGWVNTIYF,TGTGCTAGTGGTTTGGTACTGGGCGGCTGGGTAAACACCATATATTTT
TRBV5-4,14,.,.,TRBJ1-1,CASSNSGMNTEAFF,TGTGCCAGCAGCAATTCCGGGATGAACACTGAAGCTTTCTTT
TRBV5-1,15,.,.,TRBJ2-2,CASSLTGKNTGELFF,TGCGCCAGCAGCTTAACAGGGAAAAATACCGGGGAGCTGTTTTTT
TRBV6-1,16,few,.,TRBJ1-2,CASSEAAWGGIYGYTF,TGTGCCAGCAGTGAAGCCGCGTGGGGCGGGATCTATGGCTACACCTTC
TRBV19,16,.,.,TRBJ1-1,CASSIGRTGGNTEAFF,TGTGCCAGTAGTATAGGGCGAACAGGAGGGAACACTGAAGCTTTCTTT
TRBV12-3/TRBV12-4,13,once,TRBD1,TRBJ1-2,CASSQSTGDGYTF,TGTGCCAGCAGCCAATCGACAGGGGATGGCTACACCTTC
TRBV9,12,.,TRBD1,TRBJ1-4,CASKGGSEKLFF,TGTGCCAGCAAAGGGGGCTCTGAAAAACTGTTTTTT
TRBV7-8,16,.,.,TRBJ1-2,CASSITGDASSYGYTF,TGTGCCAGCAGCATTACCGGTGACGCATCTTCCTATGGCTACACCTTC
TRBV3-1/TRBV3-2,14,.,.,TRBJ1-1,CASKHTALFAEAFF,TGTGCCAGCAAACATACAGCCCTATTTGCTGAAGCTTTCTTT
TRBV7-2,13,once,.,TRBJ1-1,CASSPTGDTEAFF,TGTGCCAGCAGCCCGACGGGGGACACTGAAGCTTTCTTT
TRBV5-4,15,.,.,TRBJ1-5,CASSFEPWGGQPQHF,TGTGCCAGCAGCTTCGAACCCTGGGGGGGTCAGCCCCAGCATTTT
TRBV2,14,.,.,TRBJ1-1,CASSEGGFGTEAFF,TGTGCCAGCAGTGAGGGGGGGTTCGGCACTGAAGCTTTCTTT
TRBV29-1,14,.,.,TRBJ1-2,CSVAPTESNYGYTF,TGCAGCGTTGCCCCGACGGAGAGTAACTATGGCTACACCTTC
TRBV6-4,14,.,TRBD1,TRBJ1-2,CASSDKGQGYGYTF,TGTGCCAGCAGTGACAAGGGACAGGGGTATGGCTACACCTTC
TRBV27,15,.,.,TRBJ1-1,CASRKGQLLGTEAFF,TGTGCCAGCAGAAAAGGACAGTTATTGGGGACTGAAGCTTTCTTT
TRBV6-6,15,.,TRBD1,TRBJ2-5,CASTPGTAWKETQYF,TGTGCCAGCACCCCGGGGACAGCCTGGAAAGAGACCCAGTACTTC
TRBV28,14,.,.,TRBJ1-2,CASSLMDEGYGYTF,TGTGCCAGCAGTTTAATGGACGAAGGCTATGGCTACACCTTC
TRBV30,14,.,.,TRBJ2-3,CAWSEGFATDTQYF,TGTGCCTGGAGTGAGGGGTTCGCCACAGATACGCAGTATTTT
TRBV7-6,15,.,.,TRBJ2-1,CASSPVRLPYNEQFF,TGTGCCAGCAGCCCAGTCCGGCTACCCTACAATGAGCAGTTCTTC
TRBV7-2,16,.,.,TRBJ2-1,CASSNSLAGSYNEQFF,TGTGCCAGCAGCAACAGTCTGGCGGGCTCCTACAATGAGCAGTTCTTC
TRBV3-1/TRBV3-2,16,.,.,TRBJ2-1,CASSQVGTLGYNGQFF,TGTGCCAGCAGCCAAGTCGGGACACTAGGATACAATGGGCAGTTCTTC
TRBV4-1,15,.,.,TRBJ1-1,CASSQAGDMNTEAFF,TGCGCCAGCAGCCAAGCAGGGGATATGAACACTGAAGCTTTCTTT
TRBV7-9,15,.,.,TRBJ2-3,CASSPRERGTDTQYF,TGTGCCAGCAGCCCGCGGGAAAGGGGCACAGATACGCAGTATTTT
TRBV7-2,14,.,TRBD2,TRBJ2-7,CASSLGLAGYEQYF,TGTGCCAGCAGCTTGGGACTAGCGGGTTACGAGCAGTACTTC
TRBV27,15,.,.,TRBJ1-4,CASSGLSSGGKKLFF,TGTGCCAGCAGTGGACTCAGTAGCGGGGGAAAAAAACTGTTTTTT
TRBV19,14,.,.,TRBJ2-1,CASIGTSGVGEQFF,TGTGCCAGCATAGGGACCTCGGGAGTCGGTGAGCAGTTCTTC
TRBV27,14,.,.,TRBJ1-4,CASSLLARGEKLFF,TGTGCCAGCAGTTTATTAGCGAGGGGCGAAAAACTGTTTTTT
TRBV5-1,15,.,TRBD1,TRBJ1-3,CASSVTGGHGNTIYF,TGCGCCAGCAGCGTGACAGGGGGACATGGAAACACCATATATTTT